This entry lists 3 T cell receptor beta chains sequenced from one sample in a study of T cells in Graves' hyperthyroidism and ophthalmopathy. TCR beta CDR3 regions were amplified from RNA. The HTBI primer set was used in a first-round RT-PCR of the TCR CDR3. Using its own MiXCR run on the multiplex PCR reads, TCRdb lists one record per CDR3 protein. Of some 620,000 distinct CDR3 sequences listed, around 15% were seen once; the top ten hold approximately 3.9%. What was sequenced was blood. These receptors were obtained from a woman in her 30s with Graves' hyperthyroidism.

This clonotype was counted many times. The rearrangement uses TRBV2 and TRBJ2-3, with 7 positions matching TRBD2. CDR1 and CDR2 from the germline V gene are SNHLY and FYNNEI. V was pared by 3 bases and J by 6 bases, with 0 bases of the junction left unmatched. The CDR3 has 12 amino acids. The CDR3 spells CASSETSDTQYF. CDR3 DNA: TGTGCCAGCAGTGAGACTAGCGATACGCAGTATTTT.

The chain uses TRBV2 and TRBJ2-2, with 7 bases that match TRBD2. CDR1 is SNHLY, CDR2 FYNNEI, per germline. The CDR3 is 15 residues long. J was trimmed by 4 bases and V by 6 bases; bases with no gene match: 8. In DNA form, the CDR3 reads TGTGCCAGCAGCATCCTGTTAGCGGGCACCGGGGAGCTGTTTTTT. Amino acids: CASSILLAGTGELFF.

This clonotype was seen only a few times. CDR3 region: CSARDRKNGIYYEQYF. The DNA of the CDR3 is TGCAGTGCTAGAGATCGGAAGAACGGTATATACTACGAGCAGTACTTC. The rearrangement joins TRBV20-1 to TRBJ2-7; D call uncertain. The CDR3 runs to 16 residues. Germline V gives CDR1 DFQATT, CDR2 SNEGSKA (reference sequence). The V and J ends lost 0 bases and 3 bases respectively, with 18 bases between them.